A few counts support the clone carrying this TCR beta chain. The target antigen is unknown. The data stem from a study of response to subunit inactivated influenza vaccine. Study-wide results and caveats: Only a handful of new T cells, the authors suggested, are recruited with each seasonal influenza vaccination.

TCRdb recomputed calls from the RT-PCR reads with MiXCR, one row per CDR3 protein. The table includes some 640,000 distinct CDR3 sequences, approximately 15% detected once. The trim removed 0 bases at V and 9 bases at J, leaving 5 bases unmatched. This CDR3 is 15 amino acids long. The specimen comprised PBMCs from blood, sampled roughly 15 days before vaccination. The TCR originated in a man aged 45-60 years who received an inactivated influenza vaccine. The gene calls are TRBV12-3 or TRBV12-4 and TRBJ2-1; TRBD2 matches 10 bases. This CDR3 is CASSLASGGFLEQFF. The CDR3 DNA reads as TGTGCCAGCAGTTTAGCTAGCGGGGGGTTTCTTGAGCAGTTCTTC.